This TCR beta chain was recorded in a study of beta chain features in type 1 diabetes. Details on this clone: The antigen remains unidentified.

Notes on the study in general: Patients with Type 1 diabetes showed moderately but significantly shorter TCRB CDR3s in all four CD4+ subsets.

The entirety of the isolated RNA underwent reverse transcription, so expressed TCRB transcripts were sequenced. Measured with immunoSEQ multiplex PCR; TCRdb has only the in-frame clones, and not every one. The repertoire holds under 400,000 clones, with around 12% as singletons. Germline V lookup: CDR1 SNHLY, CDR2 FYNNEI. The CDR3 is 13 residues long. Trimming took 6 bases from V and 5 from J; bases not matched to a gene: 6. This rearrangement joins TRBV2 to TRBJ2-5; TRBD2 matches 7 bases. Sequencing was performed on naive CD4+ T cells from blood. The TCR sequence derives from a woman under 30 with type 1 diabetes. The CDR3 is CASRREWGETQYF. The CDR3 nucleotides are TGTGCCAGCAGGCGGGAGTGGGGGGAGACCCAGTACTTC.